The subject of this entry is one TCR beta chain. Distinct nucleotide sequences in the sample also encode this CDR3. This CDR3 contains 15 residues. Trimming removed 4 bases from V and 3 bases from J; junction bases left unmatched: 6. Germline-derived CDR1 and CDR2 are SGHRS and YFSETQ. Data came from immunoSEQ multiplex PCR; TCRdb stores just in-frame clones and leaves some out. The sample holds approximately 2.5 million clones, just over 90% seen once. The data derive from a study of shared clonotypes between healthy human individuals. The donors, healthy adults who were HIV-negative, had experienced no recent acute infections or vaccinations.

Sequencing used naive CD4+ T cells sorted from blood. Stated subset: CD45RA+ positively selected. The sequence came from a man between 18 and 29 years old in good health. J is TRBJ2-3 and V is TRBV5-1; 9 positions agree with TRBD1. The CDR3 DNA is TGCGCCAGCAGCCTAGGGACAGGGAGGACAGATACGCAGTATTTT. It is translated as CASSLGTGRTDTQYF. The whole variable domain, filled in from reference TRBV5-1 and TRBJ2-3, reads KAGVTQTPRYLIKTRGQQVTLSCSPISGHRSVSWYQQTPGQGLQFLFEYFSETQRNKGNFPGRFSGRQFSNSRSEMNVSTLELGDSALYLCASSLGTGRTDTQYFGPGTRLTVL.